A selection of T cell receptor beta chains follows, all from one sample in a study of cytomegalovirus exposure and HLA in healthy donors. TCRdb keeps only in-frame clones here, not all; method: immunoSEQ multiplex PCR. The data show about 96,000 clones, 60% to 75% seen once. Sample: PBMCs. The source is a female donor in good health and CMV-seropositive. The CDR3 runs from the conserved cysteine through the conserved F or W. Fields, in order: CDR3 length, V gene, D gene, clone size, J gene, CDR3 protein, CDR3 DNA. The D gene is left open where the match is weak. Only some rows state a clone size, as once, few, many or a class for expanded clones.

CDR3 length: 21
V gene: TRBV4-2
D gene: TRBD2
clone size: -
J gene: TRBJ2-1
CDR3 protein: CASSQDKVTSGSFPLRNEQFF
CDR3 DNA: TGTGCCAGCAGCCAAGACAAGGTAACTAGCGGGAGTTTCCCCTTACGCAATGAGCAGTTCTTC

CDR3 length: 16
V gene: TRBV4-3
D gene: -
clone size: -
J gene: TRBJ1-3
CDR3 protein: CASSPGTGSTGNTIYF
CDR3 DNA: TGCGCCAGCAGCCCCGGCACAGGGTCTACTGGAAACACCATATATTTT

CDR3 length: 15
V gene: TRBV28
D gene: TRBD1
clone size: -
J gene: TRBJ2-7
CDR3 protein: CASSFPGQGAYEQYF
CDR3 DNA: TGTGCCAGCAGTTTCCCGGGACAGGGGGCTTACGAGCAGTACTTC

CDR3 length: 15
V gene: TRBV28
D gene: -
clone size: -
J gene: TRBJ1-2
CDR3 protein: CASSYEAGFDYGYTF
CDR3 DNA: TGTGCCAGCAGTTATGAGGCGGGATTCGACTATGGCTACACCTTC

CDR3 length: 12
V gene: TRBV28
D gene: -
clone size: -
J gene: TRBJ2-7
CDR3 protein: CASSPGDREQYF
CDR3 DNA: TGTGCCAGCAGTCCAGGGGATCGGGAGCAGTACTTC

CDR3 length: 20
V gene: TRBV4-1
D gene: -
clone size: -
J gene: TRBJ1-1
CDR3 protein: CASSQDPRSSDSYMNTEAFF
CDR3 DNA: TGCGCCAGCAGCCAAGATCCCCGCTCGTCGGACAGCTACATGAACACTGAAGCTTTCTTT

CDR3 length: 14
V gene: TRBV6-5
D gene: -
clone size: -
J gene: TRBJ1-1
CDR3 protein: CASRRAGRDFEAFF
CDR3 DNA: TGTGCCAGCAGGCGCGCAGGGCGGGATTTTGAAGCTTTCTTT

CDR3 length: 13
V gene: TRBV5-6
D gene: -
clone size: -
J gene: TRBJ2-6
CDR3 protein: CASSFTGANVLTF
CDR3 DNA: TGTGCCAGCAGCTTTACTGGGGCCAACGTCCTGACTTTC

CDR3 length: 16
V gene: TRBV11-2
D gene: -
clone size: -
J gene: TRBJ2-7
CDR3 protein: CASSFLQAALSYEQYF
CDR3 DNA: TGTGCCAGCAGCTTCCTACAGGCCGCCCTCTCCTACGAGCAGTACTTC

CDR3 length: 15
V gene: TRBV7-2
D gene: -
clone size: -
J gene: TRBJ1-4
CDR3 protein: CASSLRTAPNEKLFF
CDR3 DNA: TGTGCCAGCAGCCTAAGGACAGCTCCTAATGAAAAACTGTTTTTT

CDR3 length: 15
V gene: TRBV9
D gene: TRBD1
clone size: -
J gene: TRBJ2-7
CDR3 protein: CASSVSGTGIYEQYF
CDR3 DNA: TGTGCCAGCAGCGTGTCCGGGACAGGGATTTACGAGCAGTACTTC

CDR3 length: 17
V gene: TRBV18
D gene: -
clone size: -
J gene: TRBJ1-3
CDR3 protein: CASSPTSQGGSGNTIYF
CDR3 DNA: TGTGCCAGCTCACCAACATCACAGGGCGGCTCTGGAAACACCATATATTTT

CDR3 length: 12
V gene: TRBV6-1
D gene: -
clone size: -
J gene: TRBJ2-7
CDR3 protein: CASSERGYEQYF
CDR3 DNA: TGTGCCAGCAGTGAACGGGGCTACGAGCAGTACTTC

CDR3 length: 13
V gene: TRBV6-5
D gene: -
clone size: few
J gene: TRBJ1-2
CDR3 protein: CASSLLGTDGYTF
CDR3 DNA: TGTGCCAGCAGCTTACTGGGGACTGATGGCTACACCTTC

CDR3 length: 15
V gene: TRBV28
D gene: -
clone size: once
J gene: TRBJ1-4
CDR3 protein: CASSSPGIANEKLFF
CDR3 DNA: TGTGCCAGCAGTTCTCCAGGGATAGCTAATGAAAAACTGTTTTTT

CDR3 length: 17
V gene: TRBV7-2
D gene: TRBD2
clone size: -
J gene: TRBJ2-2
CDR3 protein: CASSSPLAGGNTGELFF
CDR3 DNA: TGTGCCAGCAGCTCCCCGCTAGCGGGGGGAAACACCGGGGAGCTGTTTTTT